This TCR beta chain emerged from a study of beta chain features in type 1 diabetes. Study-wide background: Patients looked much like healthy donors when it came to age, gender and cell yields.

Overall study results and limits: Among patients with Type 1 diabetes, TCRB CDR3s were moderately but significantly shorter in every one of the four CD4+ subsets. Naive, central memory and Treg TCRB repertoires seemed to resemble each other more closely in patients than they did in healthy donors. More deletions and fewer insertions at VDJ junctions were seen in type 1 diabetes patients.

The isolated RNA, all of it, was reverse transcribed, so expressed TCRB transcripts were what got sequenced. Assay used: immunoSEQ multiplex PCR; TCRdb lists only in-frame clones, some missing. The data hold 350,000 to 400,000 clones, with approximately 12% observed a single time. Regarding this clone: Its antigen remains unidentified.

V shed 3 bases and J shed 6 bases, with 24 bases lying between them. Germline V lookup: CDR1 LNHDA, CDR2 SQIVND (reference sequence). The CDR3 loop spans 18 amino acids. The receptor was derived from a woman between 18 and 29 years old with type 1 diabetes. This chain uses TRBV19 with TRBJ2-1; TRBD2 is a possible D gene (7 bases). The sequenced sample consisted of naive CD4+ T cells from blood. The DNA of the CDR3 is TGTGCCAGTAGTATGTTGGTGGGAGGGGGAACTAAACCCAATGAGCAGTTCTTC. Translation: CASSMLVGGGTKPNEQFF.